These 14 T cell receptor beta chains share one sample of origin, sequenced in a study of T-cell reconstitution after alpha-beta-depleted transplantation in children. During its preparation, the TCRbeta library received unique molecular identifiers. TCRdb redid the calling of the PCR reads with MiXCR, one entry per CDR3 protein. This table holds about a million distinct CDR3 sequences, around 30% found once. This specimen consisted of PBMCs, mostly from graft donor cells, obtained 360 days after TCRalphabeta/CD19-depleted stem cell transplant. The source is a boy under two years old who had a stem cell transplant for SCID, so the T cells may come from the graft donor.

This clonotype was found a few times. The chain employs TRBV7-3 and TRBJ2-3, with 14 bases aligning to TRBD2. The CDR3 sequence is 17 residues long. J gave up 1 base and V 5 bases, and 5 bases lay outside the gene matches. From germline, CDR1 is SGHTA and CDR2 FQGTGA. CDR3 bases: TGTGCCAGCAGCGGGACTAGCGGGGGCCTCGGCACAGATACGCAGTATTTT. Amino acids: CASSGTSGGLGTDTQYF.

V is TRBV7-8 and J is TRBJ2-7; D ambiguous. CDR3 length equals 16 residues. Trimming took off 2 bases at V and 4 bases at J, with 18 bases between the two ends. Germline V lookup: CDR1 SGHVS, CDR2 FQNEAQ. CDR3 sequence (DNA): TGTGCCAGCAGCTTAAGTCCCGGCGCGCTCCGTTACGAGCAGTACTTC. Amino acids: CASSLSPGALRYEQYF.

This sequence joins TRBV5-6 and TRBJ2-1, with D possibly TRBD2 on 5 matching bases. The germline V gene encodes CDR1 SGHDT and CDR2 YYEEEE. The CDR3 is 14 amino acids. Trimming took off 3 bases at V and 4 bases at J, with 11 bases between the two ends. The CDR3 nucleotides read TGTGCCAGCAGCTCGGACTGGGATTACAATGAGCAGTTCTTC. The encoded protein is CASSSDWDYNEQFF.

This clonotype was counted between two and nine times. Here the CDR3 DNA reads TGTGCCAGCAGCCTCTGGGGACTCCGGGGGCAAGAGACCCAGTACTTC. The encoded protein is CASSLWGLRGQETQYF. This chain connects TRBV7-2 to TRBJ2-5; TRBD2 might be the D (6 bases). Trimming left V 5 bases short and J 2 bases short, with 18 bases between. The CDR3 runs 16 residues. The germline gives CDR1 SGHTA, CDR2 FQGNSA.

This chain joins TRBV4-3 and TRBJ2-7; D is unresolved. CDR3 length: 13 amino acids. Germline V gene lookup returns CDR1 LGHNA and CDR2 YSLEER. Trimming removed 0 bases from V and 3 bases from J, with 6 bases in between. CDR3 bases: TGCGCCAGCAGCCAAGACACGAACTACGAGCAGTACTTC. Its protein is CASSQDTNYEQYF.

The sample holds a few counts of this clonotype. The V and J genes are TRBV20-1 and TRBJ2-5; TRBD2 is a possible D gene (5 bases). This CDR3 has 15 amino acids. Germline V lookup: CDR1 DFQATT, CDR2 SNEGSKA (reference sequence). The germline V and J ends were trimmed by 3 bases and 2 bases, with 16 bases remaining between them. The CDR3 DNA sequence: TGCAGTGCTAGTTTTGGGGTGGGAGCACAAGAGACCCAGTACTTC. This sequence encodes CSASFGVGAQETQYF.

Only a few counts were recorded for this clonotype. The V gene is TRBV20-1, the J gene TRBJ2-1, with 10 bases matching TRBD2. The CDR3 has 15 amino acids. V was clipped by 3 bases and J by 7 bases; unmatched bases: 9. CDR1 is DFQATT, CDR2 SNEGSKA, per germline (reference sequence). The CDR3 loop is CSARASGGARNEQFF. In DNA, the CDR3 is TGCAGTGCTAGGGCGAGCGGGGGGGCAAGAAATGAGCAGTTCTTC.

In this sample, this clonotype turned up many times. The rearrangement links TRBV9 to TRBJ2-1; D remains ambiguous. There are 14 residues in the CDR3. Germline CDR1 SGDLS, CDR2 YYNGEE. V lost 1 base, J lost 4 bases, and 9 bases lay in between. CDR3 in amino acids: CASSVSVGYNEQFF. The CDR3 DNA reads as TGTGCCAGCAGCGTATCGGTTGGGTACAATGAGCAGTTCTTC.

This clonotype turned up a few times. The chain employs TRBV9 and TRBJ2-3, with 13 nucleotides matching TRBD2. Germline V gene lookup returns CDR1 SGDLS and CDR2 YYNGEE. V lost 6 bases and J lost 2; bases outside the gene matches: 9. This CDR3 region has 17 residues. The CDR3 DNA is TGTGCCAGCACCTCACTAGCGGGGGGGACCTACACAGATACGCAGTATTTT. It codes for CASTSLAGGTYTDTQYF. Together with reference TRBV9 and TRBJ2-3, the CDR3 gives the full variable domain: DSGVTQTPKHLITATGQRVTLRCSPRSGDLSVYWYQQSLDQGLQFLIQYYNGEERAKGNILERFSAQQFPDLHSELNLSSLELGDSALYFCASTSLAGGTYTDTQYFGPGTRLTVL.

In this sample, this clonotype turned up a few times. This chain links TRBV20-1 with TRBJ1-5; D gene uncertain. The CDR3 extends over 15 amino acids. The V gene's germline CDR1 is DFQATT and CDR2 SNEGSKA (reference sequence). Trimming pared 0 bases from V and 0 bases from J, leaving 9 bases between. CDR3 region: CSARDLRDSNQPQHF. CDR3 nucleotides: TGCAGTGCTAGAGATTTGAGGGATAGCAATCAGCCCCAGCATTTT.

The chain recombines TRBV4-2 with TRBJ2-7; 8 nucleotides agree with TRBD2. Germline assignment: CDR1 LGHNA and CDR2 YNFKEQ. The CDR3 loop spans 17 amino acids. Germline trimming cut 1 base from V and 0 bases from J; bases unmatched to any gene: 8. CDR3 in amino acids: CASSQAGLAGYSYEQYF. CDR3 sequence (DNA): TGTGCCAGCAGCCAAGCGGGGCTAGCGGGTTACTCCTACGAGCAGTACTTC.

This sequence joins TRBV5-1 and TRBJ2-6, with a tentative D call TRBD2 (6 bases). V was shortened by 7 bases and J by 4 bases, with 15 bases between the two germline ends. Per the germline V gene, CDR1 is SGHRS and CDR2 is YFSETQ. This CDR3 comprises 15 residues. CDR3 coding DNA: TGCGCCAGCGGGGGGTCAGGGTCCGGGGCCAACGTCCTGACTTTC. It encodes CASGGSGSGANVLTF.

The rearrangement joins TRBV19 to TRBJ2-3; 9 nucleotides line up with TRBD2. CDR1 is LNHDA and CDR2 is SQIVND in the germline V gene (reference sequence). This CDR3 region has 15 residues. Trimming took 6 bases from V and 4 from J; bases not matched to a gene: 8. The CDR3: CASSNTPSGADTQYF. CDR3 in DNA: TGTGCCAGTAGCAATACACCTAGCGGGGCAGATACGCAGTATTTT. The full variable domain, rest sourced from reference TRBV19 and TRBJ2-3, is DGGITQSPKYLFRKEGQNVTLSCEQNLNHDAMYWYRQDPGQGLRLIYYSQIVNDFQKGDIAEGYSVSREKKESFPLTVTSAQKNPTAFYLCASSNTPSGADTQYFGPGTRLTVL.

This clonotype was picked up many times. This rearrangement joins TRBV12-3 or TRBV12-4 to TRBJ2-3, with a possible D match to TRBD1 (5 bases). Trimming took off 2 bases at V and 4 bases at J, with 13 bases between the two ends. This CDR3 is 15 amino acids long. Here the CDR3 DNA reads TGTGCCAGCAGTTTATCGCAGGGATCTTCAGATACGCAGTATTTT. Translated, it gives CASSLSQGSSDTQYF.